The subject of this entry is one TCR beta chain. This clone was found a few times. Its antigen target is currently unknown. No base quality information exists; no much larger clone differs at one position. The collaborating institutions used their own protocols to collect whole blood in K2EDTA tubes. For TCRbeta analysis, collaborators shipped samples in one of three forms: frozen whole blood, isolated PBMCs, or DNA extracted from either of those sample types. This record belongs to a study of blood T cell repertoires in COVID-19 (dated by TCRdb to between 2020 and 2021). With respect to the entire study: The collaborator samples originated in the United States, Italy and Spain and spanned the acute and convalescent phases of COVID-19. The material from the prospective study consisted of cDNA or gDNA derived from T cells, B-cell-depleted T cells, or PBMCs. The dataset comprised deeply sampled blood TCRbeta repertoires from subjects exposed to, actively infected with, or recovered from COVID-19. The repertoires were made available in a free public database intended to serve as a resource for research on the immune response to SARS-CoV-2. The samples were drawn from the first 160 participants of the ongoing ImmuneRACE study and from 950 to 1,500 subjects provided by 6 global collaborators. The sample metadata nearly always contained a de-identified subject ID, COVID-19 status, age in years and sex. HLA class I and class II types, where available, came from metadata supplied by the sample provider rather than from assay-based typing. The research as a whole found: How much clinical and demographic metadata was included differed by source and by participant, and the metadata was provided uncurated.

The junction carries 10 bases between V and J, which are trimmed by 7 bases and 1 base respectively. CDR1 SNHLY and CDR2 FYNNEI are derived from the germline V gene. Taken from cysteine to phenylalanine, the CDR3 has 13 residues. The retained sequence is limited to the CDR3, 39 bases, with the frame set at the first base. TCRbeta CDR3 regions were amplified from genomic DNA using the immunoSEQ Assay, a bias-controlled multiplex PCR. As for the authors' bioinformatics: The number of nucleated cells in each sample was estimated by amplification of reference gene primers within the assay. Sequence reads were collapsed and filtered to measure the absolute abundance of every unique TCRbeta CDR3 rearrangement. For each sample, productive Simpson clonality was calculated by taking the square root of Simpson's diversity index across productive rearrangements. TCRdb mirrors the immuneACCESS table, restricted to in-frame sequences. Some clones are absent from its copies; in checked studies, under half trace to an unresolved V gene, and the reason for the others is unknown. That table gives V, J and clone size, and the DNA gave D and trimming. Present in this sample are about 120,000 clones, over 55% of which were seen just once. Under 2.5% of the sample lies in the top ten.

This receptor was obtained from an older woman with acute or convalescent COVID-19. The sample comprised peripheral blood. This receptor chain uses TRBV2 and TRBJ1-1, with the D gene not confidently named. The nucleotide sequence is given as TGTGCCAGCAAGGTGGGGAGGAACACTGAAGCTTTCTTT. Its product reads: CASKVGRNTEAFF.